This T cell receptor beta chain was captured in a study of human T cells and chemical hapten exposure. Overall study context: Doses of diphenylcyclopropenone went to the patients' scalps weekly throughout the roughly 24-week study.

The time point here: pre-sensitization, week 0. Sample treatment: therapeutic diphenylcyclopropenone sensitization with weekly scalp DPC. The starting material, unfractionated whole blood, was used for total RNA extraction. CDR3 length: 14 residues. CDR1 and CDR2 (germline): LNHNV, YYDKDF (reference sequence). The V end lost 6 bases, the J end lost 0 bases, and 9 bases lay between the germline ends. Note on this clonotype: Its target is not known.

One entry per CDR3 protein, called by TCRdb with MiXCR from the RACE reads. The table lists 180,000 or so distinct CDR3 sequences, 25% to 30% of them singletons. Study-wide results and limits: PT1 expanded TCR counts correlated positively with patch test score.

The sequencing here drew on whole blood, taken in connection with sensitization to the hapten diphenylcyclopropenone (DPC). This chain joins TRBV15 and TRBJ2-4; possibly TRBD1 for D (6 bases). The clonotype originates from a woman aged 25 to 39 with alopecia areata. Some clones in this sample may be carry-over from other donors' samples. In nucleotides, the CDR3 is TGTGCCACCAGTCCCAGGGGAGCCAAAAACATTCAGTACTTC. Its protein product is CATSPRGAKNIQYF.